Given below is one TCR beta chain in context. The CDR3 has 15 amino acids. Trimming took 6 bases from V and 6 from J, leaving 21 bases between them. Per the germline V gene, CDR1 is MDHEN and CDR2 is SYDVKM. The data derive from a study of shared clonotypes between healthy human individuals. The table came from immunoSEQ multiplex PCR; TCRdb's copy has only in-frame clones and leaves some out. The sample carries hundreds of thousands of clones, around two thirds recorded once. The TCR comes from a woman aged 25 to 39 in good health. The chain uses TRBV28 and TRBJ2-7, with D maybe TRBD2 (6 bases). The specimen was memory CD4+ T cells sorted from blood. Subset here: CD45RA-negative fraction. CDR3 bases: TGTGCCAGCAGAACTACCGGGACCCCGACTAGCGAGCAGTACTTC. Translating gives CASRTTGTPTSEQYF.